This TCR beta chain was observed in a study of shared clonotypes between healthy human individuals. Study observations and caveats: Blood was the only sampled material, and tissue repertoires likely differ.

The CDR3 has 15 residues. Deletions cut 3 bases from V and 0 bases from J, with 6 bases between. CDR1 is WNHNN, CDR2 SYGVQD, per germline (reference sequence). Those who donated were healthy HIV-negative adults, with no recent acute infections or vaccinations reported. Note on this clone: Its antigen is not identified.

Original methodology: Junction-only sequences without quality scores were provided by ImmunoSEQ, so filtering was different. TCRdb's copy holds only in-frame clones and misses some; the assay was immunoSEQ multiplex PCR. D and trimming were read from the DNA, whereas the V and J calls and clone size are those reported in that table. The sample comprises about 980,000 clones, around 80% of which are singletons, and roughly 1.5% rests with the top ten. The source of this sequence is a man younger than 35 in good health. The chain has TRBV10-1 and TRBJ2-6; no clear D. Sequenced: memory CD4+ T cells sorted from blood. Subset given: CD45RA-negative fraction. The CDR3 coding sequence is TGCGCCAGCAGTGACAGCTACTCTGGGGCCAACGTCCTGACTTTC. Residues: CASSDSYSGANVLTF.